The rows below give T cell receptor beta chains drawn from one sample of a study of Graves' ophthalmopathy and Graves' hyperthyroidism. MiXCR was run by TCRdb on the multiplex PCR reads, yielding one entry per CDR3 protein. The repertoire holds hundreds of thousands of distinct CDR3 sequences, with roughly two fifths as singletons. The sequenced sample was peripheral blood. The origin of the receptors is an adult man with Graves' ophthalmopathy. CDR3s include the opening cysteine and the closing phenylalanine or tryptophan. The D gene is left open where the match is weak. Where a row states a size, it is once, few, many or the class of an expanded clone; other rows omit it.

j_gene,d_gene,abundance,v_gene,CDR3nt,CDR3aa
TRBJ2-7,-,-,TRBV9,TGTGCCAGCAGCCCAGGGGCGGTAGCCTCCTACGAGCAGTACTTC,CASSPGAVASYEQYF
TRBJ2-7,-,-,TRBV5-1,TGCGCCAGCAGCTTGGAACAGGGCAACGAGCAGTACTTC,CASSLEQGNEQYF
TRBJ1-2,TRBD1,many,TRBV7-9,TGTGCCAGCAGCTTAGAGACAGGGTTAGGCTACACCTTC,CASSLETGLGYTF
TRBJ2-3,TRBD1,-,TRBV15,TGTGCCACCAGCGGCGGGACAGGGGAATCAGATACGCAGTATTTT,CATSGGTGESDTQYF
TRBJ2-5,TRBD2,-,TRBV2,TGTGCCAGCAGTGAAGTCGGACTAGCGGATAACCAAGAGACCCAGTACTTC,CASSEVGLADNQETQYF
TRBJ2-7,TRBD1,many,TRBV10-3,TGTGCCATCAGTGGTGACAGGGGCGCCTACGAGCAGTACTTC,CAISGDRGAYEQYF
TRBJ2-7,TRBD1,-,TRBV7-9,TGTGCCAGCAGCCCCTGGACAGGGGGCTCCGAGCAGTACTTC,CASSPWTGGSEQYF
TRBJ2-3,-,-,TRBV2,TGTGCCAGTTCAAACCTCGCGCATACGCAGTATTTT,CASSNLAHTQYF
TRBJ1-1,-,once,TRBV29-1,TGCAGCCCGCAGGGGAGGAACACTGAAGCTTTCTTT,CSPQGRNTEAFF
TRBJ1-2,-,many,TRBV11-2,TGTGCCAGCAGCTTCCCCGGGTTGCGGGGCTACACCTTC,CASSFPGLRGYTF